This section outlines one T cell receptor (beta chain) sequence together with its context. The data stem from a study of shared clonotypes between healthy human individuals. Each sorted subset replicate got 200 ng genomic DNA, 25,000 to 35,000 genomes. Repertoires were generated with immunoSEQ multiplex PCR, while TCRdb's copy carries only in-frame clones and drops some. The table has around 2.3 million clones, about 94% seen once; the top ten hold about 0.13%. The V gene lost 4 bases and the J gene lost 3 bases, with 14 bases spanning the gap. The CDR3 runs to 16 residues. The germline V gene has CDR1 SGHDT and CDR2 YYEEEE.

The sequence was collected from a man between 18 and 29 years old in good health. The sequenced sample was naive CD4+ T cells sorted from blood. Subset specified: CD45RA+ positively selected. The V call is TRBV5-6, the J call TRBJ1-6, with a weak D call TRBD1 (6 bases). The CDR3 DNA sequence: TGTGCCAGCAGCCACTCGGACAGAGTCTATAATTCACCCCTCCACTTT. It encodes CASSHSDRVYNSPLHF.